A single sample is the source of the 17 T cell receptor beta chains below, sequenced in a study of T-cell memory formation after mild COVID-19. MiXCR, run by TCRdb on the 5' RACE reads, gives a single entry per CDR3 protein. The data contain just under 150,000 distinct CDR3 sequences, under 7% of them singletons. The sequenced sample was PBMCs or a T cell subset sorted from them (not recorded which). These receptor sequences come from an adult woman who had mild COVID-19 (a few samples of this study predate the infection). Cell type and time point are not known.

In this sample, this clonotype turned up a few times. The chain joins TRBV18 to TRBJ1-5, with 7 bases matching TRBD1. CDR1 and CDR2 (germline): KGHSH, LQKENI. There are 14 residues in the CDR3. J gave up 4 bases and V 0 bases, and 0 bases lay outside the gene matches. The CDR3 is CASSPPGQNQPQHF. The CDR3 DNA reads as TGTGCCAGCTCACCACCGGGACAGAATCAGCCCCAGCATTTT.

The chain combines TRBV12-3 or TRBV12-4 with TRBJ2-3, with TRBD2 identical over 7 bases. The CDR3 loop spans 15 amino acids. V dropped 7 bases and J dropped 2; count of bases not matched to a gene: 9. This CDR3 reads CASTGGGGSTDTQYF. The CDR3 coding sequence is TGTGCCAGCACAGGCGGGGGAGGGTCCACAGATACGCAGTATTTT.

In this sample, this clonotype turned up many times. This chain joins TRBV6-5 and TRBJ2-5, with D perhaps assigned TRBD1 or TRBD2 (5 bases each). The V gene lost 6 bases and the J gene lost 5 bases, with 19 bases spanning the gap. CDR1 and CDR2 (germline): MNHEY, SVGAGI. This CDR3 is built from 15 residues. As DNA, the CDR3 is TGTGCCAGCAGGGCCGGGGCCCTTCTCGCCGAGACCCAGTACTTC. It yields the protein CASRAGALLAETQYF.

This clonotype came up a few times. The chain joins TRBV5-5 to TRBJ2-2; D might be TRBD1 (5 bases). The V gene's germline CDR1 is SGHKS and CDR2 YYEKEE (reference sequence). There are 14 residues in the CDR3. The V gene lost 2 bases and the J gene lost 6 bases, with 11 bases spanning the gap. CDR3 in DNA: TGTGCCAGCAGCTTCTGGGGCCCCGCCGGGGAGCTGTTTTTT. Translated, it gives CASSFWGPAGELFF.

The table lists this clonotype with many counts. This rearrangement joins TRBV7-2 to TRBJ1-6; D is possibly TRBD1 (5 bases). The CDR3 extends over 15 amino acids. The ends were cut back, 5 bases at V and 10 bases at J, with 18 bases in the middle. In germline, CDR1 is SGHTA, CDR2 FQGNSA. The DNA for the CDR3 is TGTGCCAGCAGCCCACAGGTTTTAACAGGCTCACCCCTCCACTTT. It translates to CASSPQVLTGSPLHF.

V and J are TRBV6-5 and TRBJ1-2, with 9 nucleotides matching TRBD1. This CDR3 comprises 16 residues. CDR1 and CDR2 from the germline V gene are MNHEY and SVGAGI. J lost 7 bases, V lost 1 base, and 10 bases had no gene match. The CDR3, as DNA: TGTGCCAGCAGTTACTACATTCGACCGGGACAGGGTGGCTACACCTTC. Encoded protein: CASSYYIRPGQGGYTF.

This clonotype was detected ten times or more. The CDR3 is CASSDISGTYEQYF. The CDR3 DNA reads TGTGCCAGCAGTGATATTTCAGGGACCTACGAGCAGTACTTC. This sequence joins TRBV6-1 and TRBJ2-7, with D possibly being TRBD1 (5 bases). The CDR3 spans 14 residues. The V gene's germline CDR1 is MNHNS and CDR2 SASEGT. Trimming shortened V by 3 bases and J by 2 bases, and 11 bases separated the two germline ends.

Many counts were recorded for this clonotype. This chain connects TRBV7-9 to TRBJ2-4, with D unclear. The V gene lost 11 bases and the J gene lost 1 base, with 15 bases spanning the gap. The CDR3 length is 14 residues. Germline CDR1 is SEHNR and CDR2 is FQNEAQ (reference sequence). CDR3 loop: CAGTAERAKNIQYF. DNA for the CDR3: TGTGCCGGAACCGCGGAGAGGGCCAAAAACATTCAGTACTTC.

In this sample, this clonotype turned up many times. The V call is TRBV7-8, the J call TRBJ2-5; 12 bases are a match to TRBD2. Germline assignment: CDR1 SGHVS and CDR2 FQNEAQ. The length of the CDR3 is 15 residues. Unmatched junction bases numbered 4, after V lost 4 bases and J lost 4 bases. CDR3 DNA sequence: TGTGCCAGCAGCTCTAGCGGGAGGGCCAGAGAGACCCAGTACTTC. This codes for CASSSSGRARETQYF.

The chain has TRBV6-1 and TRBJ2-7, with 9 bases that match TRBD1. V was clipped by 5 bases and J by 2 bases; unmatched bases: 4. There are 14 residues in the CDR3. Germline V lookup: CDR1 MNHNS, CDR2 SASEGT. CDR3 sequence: CASSLRTGAYEQYF. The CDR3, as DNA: TGTGCCAGCAGTCTTCGGACAGGGGCCTACGAGCAGTACTTC.

This CDR3 reads CASSFGQVSYEQYF. The DNA of the CDR3 is TGTGCCAGCAGTTTCGGGCAGGTCTCCTACGAGCAGTACTTC. This chain connects TRBV12-3 or TRBV12-4 to TRBJ2-7, with D uncertain. Deletions cut 3 bases from V and 0 bases from J, with 9 bases between. There are 14 residues in the CDR3.

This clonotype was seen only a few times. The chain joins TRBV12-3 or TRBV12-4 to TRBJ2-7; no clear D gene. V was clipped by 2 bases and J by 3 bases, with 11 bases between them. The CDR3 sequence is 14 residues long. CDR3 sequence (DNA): TGTGCCAGCAGTTTAACCGGGCAGGACTACGAGCAGTACTTC. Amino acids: CASSLTGQDYEQYF.

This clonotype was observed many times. CDR3 in DNA: TGTGCCAGCAGCTTTTCCTCGGACAGGGTTCATGACGAGCAGTACTTC. This encodes CASSFSSDRVHDEQYF. V usage is TRBV7-9 and J usage is TRBJ2-7; 8 bases map to TRBD1. Germline CDR1 is SEHNR and CDR2 is FQNEAQ (reference sequence). The CDR3 has 16 amino acids. Trimming removed 3 bases from V and 5 bases from J; junction bases left unmatched: 12.

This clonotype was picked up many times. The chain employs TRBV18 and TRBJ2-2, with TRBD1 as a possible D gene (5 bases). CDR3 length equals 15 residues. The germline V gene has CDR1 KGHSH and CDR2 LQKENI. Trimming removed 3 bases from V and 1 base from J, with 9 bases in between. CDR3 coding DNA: TGTGCCAGCTCACCCGACAGACTGAACACCGGGGAGCTGTTTTTT. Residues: CASSPDRLNTGELFF.

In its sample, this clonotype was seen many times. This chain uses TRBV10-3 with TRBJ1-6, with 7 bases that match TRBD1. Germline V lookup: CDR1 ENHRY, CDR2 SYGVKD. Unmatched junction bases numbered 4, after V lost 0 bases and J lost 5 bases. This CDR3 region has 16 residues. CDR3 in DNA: TGTGCCATCAGTGAGTCCCCGGGACAGAATAATTCACCCCTCCACTTT. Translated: CAISESPGQNNSPLHF.

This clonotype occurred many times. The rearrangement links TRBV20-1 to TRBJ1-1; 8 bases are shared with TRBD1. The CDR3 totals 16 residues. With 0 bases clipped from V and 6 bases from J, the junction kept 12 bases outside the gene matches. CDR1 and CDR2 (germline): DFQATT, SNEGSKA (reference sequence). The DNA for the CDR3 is TGCAGTGCTAGAGATCTTTCCAGGGGGCTGAGGCCTGAAGCTTTCTTT. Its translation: CSARDLSRGLRPEAFF.

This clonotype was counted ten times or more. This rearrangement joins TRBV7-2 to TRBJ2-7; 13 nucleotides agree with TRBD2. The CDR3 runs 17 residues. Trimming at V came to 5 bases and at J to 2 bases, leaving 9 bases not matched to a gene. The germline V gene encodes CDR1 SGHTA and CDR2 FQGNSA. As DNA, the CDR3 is TGTGCCAGCAGCCTCCTACTAGCGGGGGGGCGGCCCTACGAGCAGTACTTC. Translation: CASSLLLAGGRPYEQYF.